The 15 T cell receptor beta chains below were found in one sample sequenced in a study of T cells in pancreatic ductal adenocarcinoma. The selected patients with pancreatic ductal adenocarcinoma had surgery but no neoadjuvant therapy. Libraries were prepared by immunoSEQ multiplex PCR; TCRdb keeps only in-frame clonotypes and omits some of them. The sample records about 98,000 clones, 90% to 95% being singletons. The sequenced sample consisted of PBMCs. All receptors come from a human donor with pancreatic ductal adenocarcinoma.

CDR3 sequence reads: CASSRRTSGSSSAKNIQYF. For the CDR3, the DNA is TGTGCCAGTAGTAGGAGGACTAGCGGTTCATCCTCTGCCAAAAACATTCAGTACTTC. The chain combines TRBV19 with TRBJ2-4, with 10 bases fitting TRBD2. CDR1 is LNHDA, CDR2 SQIVND, per germline (reference sequence). The CDR3 is 19 residues long. V gave up 4 bases and J gave up 1 base; unmatched junction bases: 13.

CDR3 residues: CASSNPGETEAFF. CDR3 sequence (DNA): TGTGCCAGCAGTAACCCAGGGGAGACTGAAGCTTTCTTT. The gene calls are TRBV27 and TRBJ1-1; perhaps TRBD1 as D (6 bases). In germline, CDR1 is MNHEY, CDR2 SMNVEV (reference sequence). The ends were cut back, 5 bases at V and 5 bases at J, with 12 bases in the middle. The CDR3 loop spans 13 amino acids.

The V and J genes are TRBV19 and TRBJ1-5; D gene uncertain. CDR1 LNHDA and CDR2 SQIVND come from the germline V gene (reference sequence). CDR3 size: 14 residues. Trimming left V 4 bases short and J 11 bases short, with 18 bases between. This CDR3 is CASSTERTVGTQHF. DNA for the CDR3: TGTGCCAGTAGTACTGAAAGGACGGTCGGGACCCAGCATTTT.

V gene TRBV29-1 combines with J gene TRBJ1-2; D gene uncertain. V lost 3 bases and J lost 4, with 9 bases in between. The CDR3 runs 12 residues. Germline CDR1 is SQVTM and CDR2 is ANQGSEA. The CDR3 loop is CSVDSPSYGYTF. For the CDR3, the DNA is TGCAGCGTTGACTCTCCCAGCTATGGCTACACCTTC.

The V and J genes are TRBV4-1 and TRBJ1-4; D ambiguous. With 2 bases removed from V and 0 bases from J, the gap between germline ends came to 7 bases. Germline values: CDR1 MGHRA, CDR2 YSYEKL. The CDR3 loop spans 15 amino acids. The CDR3 region is CASSQNGATNEKLFF. The DNA for the CDR3 is TGCGCCAGCAGCCAAAACGGGGCAACTAATGAAAAACTGTTTTTT.

The CDR3 bases are TGTGCCAGCAGTTACTCGATGAGGGGCAATCAGCCCCAGCATTTT. Its protein product is CASSYSMRGNQPQHF. The rearrangement joins TRBV6-5 to TRBJ1-5; D is unresolved. There are 15 residues in the CDR3. V was shortened by 0 bases and J by 2 bases, with 8 bases between the two germline ends. Germline CDR1 MNHEY, CDR2 SVGAGI.

The V and J genes are TRBV9 and TRBJ1-4; unclear D gene. Germline-derived CDR1 and CDR2 are SGDLS and YYNGEE. Trimming removed 4 bases from V and 3 bases from J, with 7 bases in between. The length of the CDR3 is 13 residues. The CDR3 bases are TGTGCCAGCAGCCCACAGCCTAATGAAAAACTGTTTTTT. Its translation is CASSPQPNEKLFF.

CDR3 residues: CASSIQGGKGEQFF. CDR3 nucleotide sequence: TGTGCCAGTAGTATTCAAGGGGGTAAAGGTGAGCAGTTCTTC. This chain connects TRBV19 to TRBJ2-1; TRBD1 might be the D (6 bases). This CDR3 spans 14 amino acids. V was shortened by 3 bases and J by 9 bases, with 15 bases between the two germline ends. CDR1 and CDR2 from the germline V gene are LNHDA and SQIVND (reference sequence). Complete variable domain (other parts from reference TRBV19 and TRBJ2-1): DGGITQSPKYLFRKEGQNVTLSCEQNLNHDAMYWYRQDPGQGLRLIYYSQIVNDFQKGDIAEGYSVSREKKESFPLTVTSAQKNPTAFYLCASSIQGGKGEQFFGPGTRLTVL.

This clone was found once. V is TRBV18 and J is TRBJ2-3; D unresolved. CDR3 length equals 14 residues. The germline V gene encodes CDR1 KGHSH and CDR2 LQKENI. V lost 0 bases and J lost 4, with 8 bases in between. Here the CDR3 DNA reads TGTGCCAGCTCACCACCTAACACCCCAGATACGCAGTATTTT. Amino acids: CASSPPNTPDTQYF. Based on the CDR3 plus reference TRBV18 and TRBJ2-3, the full variable domain is NAGVMQNPRHLVRRRGQEARLRCSPMKGHSHVYWYRQLPEEGLKFMVYLQKENIIDESGMPKERFSAEFPKEGPSILRIQQVVRGDSAAYFCASSPPNTPDTQYFGPGTRLTVL.

The chain recombines TRBV19 with TRBJ1-4; no clear D. Germline assignment: CDR1 LNHDA and CDR2 SQIVND (reference sequence). V was clipped by 1 base and J by 6 bases, with 15 bases between them. The CDR3 runs 16 residues. Here the CDR3 DNA reads TGTGCCAGTAGTATAGTCAACACCTTGGTCGATGAAAAACTGTTTTTT. It specifies CASSIVNTLVDEKLFF.

The chain employs TRBV30 and TRBJ2-5, with D possibly matching TRBD2 (6 bases). Per germline, CDR1 GTSNPN and CDR2 SVGIG (reference sequence). The CDR3 totals 15 residues. V was shortened by 0 bases and J by 0 bases, with 11 bases between the two germline ends. The CDR3 DNA follows: TGTGCCTGGAGTGTTTTTTCTAGCGACCAAGAGACCCAGTACTTC. This codes for CAWSVFSSDQETQYF. The full variable domain, with the rest looked up from reference TRBV30 and TRBJ2-5, is SQTIHQWPATLVQPVGSPLSLECTVEGTSNPNLYWYRQAAGRGLQLLFYSVGIGQISSEVPQNLSASRPQDRQFILSSKKLLLSDSGFYLCAWSVFSSDQETQYFGPGTRLLVL.

The chain's CDR3 is CASTSGTGHEKLFF. In DNA form, the CDR3 reads TGCGCCAGCACCTCCGGGACAGGACATGAAAAACTGTTTTTT. V and J are TRBV5-1 and TRBJ1-4; 8 nucleotides match TRBD1. The germline V gene encodes CDR1 SGHRS and CDR2 YFSETQ. The CDR3 consists of 14 residues. Unmatched junction bases numbered 7, after V lost 6 bases and J lost 6 bases.

V is TRBV21-1 and J is TRBJ2-7; TRBD2 is the table's D call, not checked against the DNA. TRBV21-1 is labeled a pseudogene. This CDR3 comprises 18 residues. The CDR3 is CASSKVKVCGRAGYEQYF. The CDR3 region has the DNA TGTGCCAGCAGCAAAGTCAAGGTATGCGGGAGGGCCGGGTACGAGCAGTACTTC.

The J gene is TRBJ2-7, the V gene TRBV12-2; the DNA was not used to check the table's D call, TRBD2. TRBV12-2 is a listed pseudogene. This CDR3 comprises 13 residues. This CDR3 reads CASLSPGRSEQYF. In DNA form, the CDR3 reads TGTGCAAGTCTCTCGCCTGGGAGGTCCGAGCAGTACTTC.

The rearrangement uses TRBV6-5 and TRBJ2-7; 7 bases match TRBD1. V lost 6 bases and J lost 3; bases outside the gene matches: 11. The CDR3 runs 15 residues. Germline loops: CDR1 MNHEY, CDR2 SVGAGI. CDR3 loop: CASRPGTAEFYEQYF. The CDR3 DNA reads as TGTGCCAGCAGACCTGGGACAGCAGAATTCTACGAGCAGTACTTC.